The 9 T cell receptor beta chains below were found in one sample sequenced in a study of OX40 agonist ivuxolimab in advanced cancers. The library was obtained by the immunoSEQ multiplex PCR assay. TCRdb stores this immuneACCESS table with in-frame sequences only. Part of the clones is absent; in the studies checked, under half of the shortfall reflects unresolved V genes, and no reason is known for the rest. Within this sample are roughly 50,000 clones, with 85% to 90% of them counted one time only. Around a third of the sample lies in the top ten. The sample was CD4+ or CD8+ T cells sorted from blood, taken in a trial of the OX40 agonist ivuxolimab. These receptors all come from an adult with an advanced solid tumor such as melanoma, head and neck, liver or kidney cancer.

The rearrangement links TRBV21-1 to TRBJ1-5; the table's TRBD1 call for D was not verified on the DNA. TRBV21-1 is a recognized pseudogene. The CDR3 is 15 residues long. The CDR3 nucleotides read TGTGCCAGCAGCAGGGGACAGGGTTGGCCTCAGCCCCAGCATTTT. Amino acid sequence: CASSRGQGWPQPQHF.

V is TRBV13 and J is TRBJ2-7; TRBD2 matches at 7 bases. The germline V gene encodes CDR1 PRHDT and CDR2 FYEKMQ (reference sequence). V shed 4 bases, J shed 2 bases, and the junction held 8 bases outside the gene matches. The CDR3 extends over 15 amino acids. CDR3 amino acids: CASSSPSSGTYEQYF. The CDR3 DNA is TGTGCCAGCAGCTCCCCGTCTAGCGGTACCTACGAGCAGTACTTC.

This chain connects TRBV5-5 to TRBJ1-1, with D tentatively TRBD1 (6 bases). This CDR3 spans 17 amino acids. Between the trimmed V and J ends, which lost 4 bases and 0 bases, there was a span of 19 bases. CDR1 and CDR2 from the germline V gene are SGHKS and YYEKEE (reference sequence). The CDR3 DNA reads as TGTGCCAGCAGCCTTCAGGGTCCGGACAGCATGAACACTGAAGCTTTCTTT. It is translated as CASSLQGPDSMNTEAFF.

The rearrangement joins TRBV4-1 to TRBJ1-5; D is unresolved. Germline V lookup: CDR1 MGHRA, CDR2 YSYEKL. The length of the CDR3 is 14 residues. Trimming left V 0 bases short and J 2 bases short, with 5 bases between. As DNA, the CDR3 is TGCGCCAGCAGCCAAGAAGGCGGCAATCAGCCCCAGCATTTT. Translation: CASSQEGGNQPQHF.

This clone was observed a handful of times. The chain employs TRBV9 and TRBJ2-1; no definite D call. This CDR3 comprises 15 residues. Trimming pared 0 bases from V and 6 bases from J, leaving 13 bases between. Germline V gives CDR1 SGDLS, CDR2 YYNGEE. The CDR3, as DNA: TGTGCCAGCAGCGTAGAGAGGTGGGCGTTCAATGAGCAGTTCTTC. It specifies CASSVERWAFNEQFF.

The chain recombines TRBV6-4 with TRBJ2-5; maybe TRBD1 (5 bases). V was cut by 6 bases and J by 1 base, with 12 bases left in between. The CDR3 spans 14 residues. The germline V gene has CDR1 MRHNA and CDR2 SNTAGT. CDR3 loop: CASSHRTSQETQYF. The CDR3 DNA follows: TGTGCCAGCAGCCACCGGACAAGCCAAGAGACCCAGTACTTC.

This chain links TRBV7-4 with TRBJ1-5, with D possibly matching TRBD1 (6 bases). Germline loops: CDR1 SGHVT, CDR2 SQSDAQ. Trimming shortened V by 5 bases and J by 2 bases, and 19 bases separated the two germline ends. This CDR3 has 17 residues. CDR3 protein: CASSPPAWTVRNQPQHF. The CDR3 nucleotides are TGTGCCAGCAGCCCCCCCGCCTGGACAGTGCGCAATCAGCCCCAGCATTTT.

Turning to this clone: The sample holds other DNA sequences that translate to the same CDR3. V and J are TRBV27 and TRBJ2-1, with 8 positions matching TRBD2. From germline, CDR1 is MNHEY and CDR2 SMNVEV (reference sequence). The CDR3 is 15 residues long. J gave up 5 bases and V 2 bases, and 5 bases lay outside the gene matches. DNA for the CDR3: TGTGCCAGCAGTTTAGGGACTAGTGGTAACAATGAGCAGTTCTTC. Translating it yields CASSLGTSGNNEQFF.

This clone occurred a few times. V is TRBV5-6 and J is TRBJ2-1, with 10 bases identical to TRBD2. Germline V gives CDR1 SGHDT, CDR2 YYEEEE. This CDR3 region has 17 residues. Trimming cost V 0 bases and J 4 bases; bases outside gene matches: 7. The CDR3 protein is CASSLDPAGGLYNEQFF. The CDR3 DNA sequence: TGTGCCAGCAGCTTGGATCCAGCGGGGGGGCTTTACAATGAGCAGTTCTTC. Full variable domain (rest looked up from reference TRBV5-6 and TRBJ2-1): DAGVTQSPTHLIKTRGQQVTLRCSPKSGHDTVSWYQQALGQGPQFIFQYYEEEERQRGNFPDRFSGHQFPNYSSELNVNALLLGDSALYLCASSLDPAGGLYNEQFFGPGTRLTVL.